This entry describes one TCR beta chain. Grouping used clinical history reported by participants in a survey and questionnaire. Germline V CDR1 and CDR2: SGHNT, YENEEA. Trimming shortened V by 1 base and J by 1 base, and 8 bases separated the two germline ends. This CDR3 is built from 14 residues. The sample comes from a study of blood T cell repertoires in COVID-19. Study-wide background: From the United States, Italy and Spain came samples of acute and convalescent COVID-19.

Authors' processing steps: Nucleated cell counts were estimated from reference gene primer amplification. Assay: immunoSEQ multiplex PCR; the TCRdb copy retains only in-frame clones and omits some. V and J calls and clone size are given by that table; D and trimming were obtained from the DNA. The sample holds roughly 320,000 clones, more than 90% seen once. The rearrangement links TRBV11-3 to TRBJ2-7; weak D call: TRBD2 (5 bases). The sequence came from a woman in her twenties or thirties who had been exposed to COVID-19. What was sequenced was PBMCs or T cells enriched from blood (not recorded which). Written as DNA, the CDR3 is TGTGCCAGCAGCTTAGGAGGGTCTTCCTACGAGCAGTACTTC. This encodes CASSLGGSSYEQYF.